Listed below are T cell receptor beta chains from one sample, sequenced in a study of blood T cell repertoires in COVID-19. Assay used: immunoSEQ multiplex PCR; TCRdb lists only in-frame clones, some missing. The sample records 130,000 to 150,000 clones, roughly 80% being singletons. The sequencing input was PBMCs or T cells enriched from blood (not recorded which). These receptors came from a man aged 50-60 years who had recovered from COVID-19. The CDR3 runs from the conserved cysteine through the conserved F or W. Fields, in order: clone size, D gene, J gene, V gene, CDR3 protein, CDR3 DNA. A D gene is named only where the DNA matches it firmly. The size entry is marked missing in some rows and otherwise reads once, few, many or a size class.

abundance: -
d_gene: TRBD1
j_gene: TRBJ1-2
v_gene: TRBV9
CDR3aa: CASSVGQGAQPNYGYTF
CDR3nt: TGTGCCAGCAGCGTGGGACAGGGGGCTCAGCCTAACTATGGCTACACCTTC

abundance: -
d_gene: -
j_gene: TRBJ2-7
v_gene: TRBV10-1
CDR3aa: CASSEGTGGYEQYF
CDR3nt: TGCGCCAGCAGTGAGGGGACTGGGGGGTACGAGCAGTACTTC

abundance: -
d_gene: TRBD1
j_gene: TRBJ1-2
v_gene: TRBV28
CDR3aa: CASSTTGPGYTF
CDR3nt: TGTGCCAGCAGTACGACAGGGCCCGGCTACACCTTC

abundance: once
d_gene: -
j_gene: TRBJ1-2
v_gene: TRBV10-3
CDR3aa: CAISLTGANYGYTF
CDR3nt: TGTGCCATCAGCCTGACGGGTGCTAACTATGGCTACACCTTC

abundance: -
d_gene: TRBD2
j_gene: TRBJ2-1
v_gene: TRBV2
CDR3aa: CASRWTSGGNNEQFF
CDR3nt: TGTGCCAGCAGATGGACTAGCGGGGGCAACAATGAGCAGTTCTTC

abundance: once
d_gene: -
j_gene: TRBJ1-3
v_gene: TRBV4-2
CDR3aa: CASSQDWASSGNTIYF
CDR3nt: TGTGCCAGCAGCCAAGATTGGGCTTCTTCTGGAAACACCATATATTTT

abundance: -
d_gene: TRBD1
j_gene: TRBJ1-6
v_gene: TRBV19
CDR3aa: CASNGQGYNSPLHF
CDR3nt: TGTGCCAGTAACGGACAGGGTTATAATTCACCCCTCCACTTT

abundance: once
d_gene: -
j_gene: TRBJ1-1
v_gene: TRBV2
CDR3aa: CASIEPGNTEAFF
CDR3nt: TGTGCCAGCATTGAGCCAGGCAACACTGAAGCTTTCTTT

abundance: -
d_gene: -
j_gene: TRBJ1-4
v_gene: TRBV7-9
CDR3aa: CASSPAPGRSLNEKLFF
CDR3nt: TGTGCCAGCAGCCCCGCCCCGGGTAGGAGTCTCAATGAAAAACTGTTTTTT

abundance: -
d_gene: TRBD1
j_gene: TRBJ2-1
v_gene: TRBV19
CDR3aa: CASSITSGTGGSNEQFF
CDR3nt: TGTGCCAGTAGTATCACCTCCGGGACAGGGGGTTCAAATGAGCAGTTCTTC

abundance: -
d_gene: TRBD1
j_gene: TRBJ2-7
v_gene: TRBV14
CDR3aa: CASSQGTGLYF
CDR3nt: TGTGCCAGCAGCCAGGGGACAGGTCTTTACTTC

abundance: once
d_gene: TRBD1
j_gene: TRBJ2-3
v_gene: TRBV6-5
CDR3aa: CASSYFGQATNTQYF
CDR3nt: TGTGCCAGCAGTTACTTTGGACAGGCAACCAATACGCAGTATTTT

abundance: -
d_gene: -
j_gene: TRBJ2-4
v_gene: TRBV5-6
CDR3aa: CASSLGGSDIQYF
CDR3nt: TGTGCCAGCAGCTTGGGAGGGTCGGACATTCAGTACTTC

abundance: -
d_gene: TRBD1
j_gene: TRBJ1-5
v_gene: TRBV10-3
CDR3aa: CAISEGQDSNQPQHF
CDR3nt: TGTGCCATCAGTGAGGGACAGGATAGCAATCAGCCCCAGCATTTT

abundance: -
d_gene: -
j_gene: TRBJ1-6
v_gene: TRBV5-1
CDR3aa: CASSLDRTNSPLHF
CDR3nt: TGCGCCAGCAGCTTGGACAGAACGAATTCACCCCTCCACTTT

abundance: few
d_gene: TRBD1
j_gene: TRBJ1-1
v_gene: TRBV19
CDR3aa: CASSNQDRGWTEAFF
CDR3nt: TGTGCCAGTAGTAACCAGGACAGGGGATGGACTGAAGCTTTCTTT

abundance: -
d_gene: -
j_gene: TRBJ1-6
v_gene: TRBV4-3
CDR3aa: CASSQGTGRGINSPLHF
CDR3nt: TGCGCCAGCAGCCAAGGAACGGGCAGGGGTATCAATTCACCCCTCCACTTT

abundance: -
d_gene: -
j_gene: TRBJ1-5
v_gene: TRBV19
CDR3aa: CASSIQAGFNQPQHF
CDR3nt: TGTGCCAGTAGTATACAGGCAGGGTTTAATCAGCCCCAGCATTTT

abundance: -
d_gene: -
j_gene: TRBJ2-2
v_gene: TRBV7-2
CDR3aa: CASSSQSNTGELFF
CDR3nt: TGTGCCAGCAGCTCACAATCGAACACCGGGGAGCTGTTTTTT

abundance: -
d_gene: -
j_gene: TRBJ2-3
v_gene: TRBV6-5
CDR3aa: CASSYTLITSTDTQYF
CDR3nt: TGTGCCAGCAGTTACACCCTCATTACTAGCACAGATACGCAGTATTTT

abundance: -
d_gene: -
j_gene: TRBJ2-3
v_gene: TRBV3-1/TRBV3-2
CDR3aa: CASSRRGQGTDTQYF
CDR3nt: TGTGCCAGCAGCCGCCGGGGTCAGGGCACAGATACGCAGTATTTT

abundance: -
d_gene: -
j_gene: TRBJ1-4
v_gene: TRBV28
CDR3aa: CASSLGGELNEKLFF
CDR3nt: TGTGCCAGCAGTTTGGGGGGGGAGCTTAATGAAAAACTGTTTTTT

abundance: -
d_gene: TRBD2
j_gene: TRBJ2-5
v_gene: TRBV2
CDR3aa: CASSGTSGYQETQYF
CDR3nt: TGTGCCAGCAGCGGGACTAGCGGGTACCAAGAGACCCAGTACTTC

abundance: -
d_gene: -
j_gene: TRBJ1-2
v_gene: TRBV4-3
CDR3aa: CASGETLGADYGYTF
CDR3nt: TGCGCCAGCGGTGAAACGTTAGGGGCGGACTATGGCTACACCTTC

abundance: -
d_gene: TRBD1
j_gene: TRBJ1-6
v_gene: TRBV5-4
CDR3aa: CASSLSSQGWNSPLHF
CDR3nt: TGTGCCAGCAGCTTAAGCTCACAGGGGTGGAATTCACCCCTCCACTTT